These 14 T cell receptor beta chains were sequenced from one sample in a study of human T cells and chemical hapten exposure. TCRdb recomputed calls from the RACE reads with MiXCR, one row per CDR3 protein. The sample lists about 300,000 distinct CDR3 sequences; over 5% were seen once. Time point meaning: pre-sensitization, week 0. Treatment reported: therapeutic diphenylcyclopropenone sensitization with weekly scalp DPC. This specimen consisted of whole blood, obtained in connection with sensitization to the hapten diphenylcyclopropenone (DPC). Receptor source: a woman between 18 and 29 years old with alopecia areata. Some clones in this sample may be carry-over from other donors' samples.

This clonotype has more than one count but fewer than ten. This rearrangement joins TRBV6-5 to TRBJ1-3; a possible D gene is TRBD1 (6 bases). Germline lookup yields CDR1 MNHEY and CDR2 SVGAGI. The CDR3 extends over 14 amino acids. V gave up 6 bases and J gave up 4 bases, with 13 bases separating them. The CDR3 loop reads CASSRGGEGNTIYF. As DNA, the CDR3 is TGTGCCAGCAGCAGAGGGGGGGAAGGAAACACCATATATTTT.

This clonotype was counted at least ten times. The chain is built from TRBV28 and TRBJ2-2, with 7 bases matching TRBD1. This CDR3 region has 15 residues. V shed 4 bases, J shed 9 bases, and the junction held 11 bases outside the gene matches. Germline V gene data show CDR1 as MDHEN and CDR2 as SYDVKM. DNA of the CDR3: TGTGCCAGCAGTTCACGCGGACAGGTTTGGAGGGAGCTGTTTTTT. Residues: CASSSRGQVWRELFF. The full variable domain, its missing parts supplied by reference TRBV28 and TRBJ2-2, is DVKVTQSSRYLVKRTGEKVFLECVQDMDHENMFWYRQDPGLGLRLIYFSYDVKMKEKGDIPEGYSVSREKKERFSLILESASTNQTSMYLCASSSRGQVWRELFFGEGSRLTVL.

In nucleotides, the CDR3 is TGTGCCACCAGCGGACCCCCGACTAGAGACTATGGCTACACCTTC. This translates into CATSGPPTRDYGYTF. The chain joins TRBV15 to TRBJ1-2; no definite D call. Looked up from germline, CDR1 is LNHNV and CDR2 is YYDKDF (reference sequence). This CDR3 contains 15 residues. The V and J ends lost 5 bases and 3 bases respectively, with 16 bases between them.

In this sample, this clonotype turned up a few times. V gene TRBV4-3 combines with J gene TRBJ2-3; 8 nucleotides align to TRBD1. In germline, CDR1 is LGHNA, CDR2 YSLEER. Trimming removed 0 bases from V and 2 bases from J; junction bases left unmatched: 10. CDR3 length: 18 amino acids. CDR3 in amino acids: CASSQEWTGTSTTDTQYF. CDR3 sequence (DNA): TGCGCCAGCAGCCAAGAATGGACAGGGACCTCCACCACAGATACGCAGTATTTT.

This clonotype was counted at least ten times. The genes are TRBV4-3 and TRBJ1-1; no clear D. The germline V gene has CDR1 LGHNA and CDR2 YSLEER. Trimming took 0 bases from V and 6 from J, leaving 11 bases between them. The CDR3 is made up of 14 amino acids. Here the CDR3 reads CASSQERMAAEAFF. The CDR3 bases are TGCGCCAGCAGCCAAGAGAGAATGGCAGCTGAAGCTTTCTTT.

The V and J genes are TRBV5-6 and TRBJ1-1; a weak D match, TRBD1 (6 bases). CDR3 length equals 13 residues. The ends were cut back, 6 bases at V and 1 base at J, with 10 bases in the middle. Germline CDR1 SGHDT, CDR2 YYEEEE. CDR3 DNA sequence: TGTGCCAGCATGGGGGGCGGGAACACTGAAGCTTTCTTT. Protein sequence: CASMGGGNTEAFF.

The chain has TRBV25-1 and TRBJ2-5; 9 bases are shared with TRBD1. The CDR3 contains 18 residues. V was clipped by 5 bases and J by 0 bases; unmatched bases: 13. CDR1 MGHDK and CDR2 SYGVNS come from the germline V gene. CDR3 nucleotide sequence: TGTGCCAGCAGTTCCAACCCCAGGGACAGGGTGTACCAAGAGACCCAGTACTTC. Translated: CASSSNPRDRVYQETQYF.

This clonotype was picked up many times. This chain connects TRBV3-1 to TRBJ1-2, with 10 positions matching TRBD1. The V and J ends lost 6 bases and 6 bases, in that order; junction bases with no gene match: 7. CDR3 size: 14 residues. Germline lookup yields CDR1 LGHDT and CDR2 YNNKEL (reference sequence). As DNA, the CDR3 is TGTGCCAGCAGACGCGCCGGGACAGGGGATGGCTACACCTTC. The encoded protein is CASRRAGTGDGYTF.

This clonotype was seen ten or more times. This chain connects TRBV2 to TRBJ2-4, with D possibly being TRBD1 (6 bases). CDR3 length: 12 amino acids. The germline V and J ends were trimmed by 5 bases and 6 bases, with 8 bases remaining between them. CDR1 and CDR2 from the germline V gene are SNHLY and FYNNEI. In DNA form, the CDR3 reads TGTGCCAGCAGTCCGGACAGAAACATTCAGTACTTC. It yields the protein CASSPDRNIQYF.

This clonotype was detected a few times. The chain is built from TRBV6-2 or TRBV6-3 and TRBJ1-1, with D unclear. Trimming stripped 2 bases from V and 7 bases from J, with 11 bases between. The V gene's germline CDR1 is MNHEY and CDR2 SVGEGT. This CDR3 spans 13 amino acids. Here the CDR3 reads CASSYAGSFEAFF. The DNA for the CDR3 is TGTGCCAGCAGTTACGCGGGCTCTTTTGAAGCTTTCTTT.

This clonotype was seen ten or more times. The chain couples TRBV20-1 to TRBJ1-6; D not certain. The CDR3 is 15 residues long. Germline CDR1 DFQATT, CDR2 SNEGSKA (reference sequence). Trimming left V 1 base short and J 8 bases short, with 15 bases between. For the CDR3, the DNA is TGCAGTGCTAGAGGATCTTGGTCTAGTGATTCACCCCTCCACTTT. This gives the protein CSARGSWSSDSPLHF.

In this sample, this clonotype turned up many times. V usage is TRBV6-5 and J usage is TRBJ2-3; 7 nucleotides agree with TRBD2. The germline CDR1 and CDR2 sequences are MNHEY and SVGAGI. The CDR3 is made up of 15 amino acids. After removal of 4 bases from V and 0 bases from J, the junction contained 4 bases not matched to a gene. The CDR3 loop reads CASSFSGLSTDTQYF. The CDR3 nucleotides are TGTGCCAGCAGTTTTAGCGGGCTAAGCACAGATACGCAGTATTTT.

V and J are TRBV20-1 and TRBJ1-2; the match to TRBD1 covers 9 bases. The CDR3 is 16 amino acids. Germline CDR1 reads DFQATT; CDR2 reads SNEGSKA (reference sequence). V lost 5 bases and J lost 0; bases outside the gene matches: 10. The DNA for the CDR3 is TGCAGTGCTTCGGGACAGGGTCCGTCTTCTAACTATGGCTACACCTTC. This gives the protein CSASGQGPSSNYGYTF.

This clonotype has ten or more counts. The rearrangement uses TRBV14 and TRBJ2-3, with D unclear. The CDR3 loop spans 14 amino acids. Trimming stripped 4 bases from V and 0 bases from J, with 8 bases between. From germline, CDR1 is SGHDN and CDR2 FVKESK. DNA for the CDR3: TGTGCCAGCAGCCCGAACTATAGCACAGATACGCAGTATTTT. Amino acid sequence: CASSPNYSTDTQYF. The variable domain in full, completed from reference TRBV14 and TRBJ2-3, reads EAGVTQFPSHSVIEKGQTVTLRCDPISGHDNLYWYRRVMGKEIKFLLHFVKESKQDESGMPNNRFLAERTGGTYSTLKVQPAELEDSGVYFCASSPNYSTDTQYFGPGTRLTVL.